These 10 T cell receptor beta chains were all obtained from the same sample, sequenced in a study of cytomegalovirus exposure and HLA in healthy donors. 13 Jbeta primers and 60 Vbeta primers were used for the PCR. The protocol was immunoSEQ multiplex PCR, while the TCRdb copy is restricted to in-frame clones and leaves out a portion. The sample has approximately 110,000 clones; about 74% are singletons. The sample consisted of PBMCs. These receptors came from a man in his thirties or forties in good health and CMV-seropositive.

The chain joins TRBV28 to TRBJ2-3, with D possibly matching TRBD2 (5 bases). Trimming removed 2 bases at V and 8 bases at J, with 5 bases between. The CDR3 has 11 amino acids. Germline V gene lookup returns CDR1 MDHEN and CDR2 SYDVKM. The DNA for the CDR3 is TGTGCCAGCAGTTTAGAGGGTACGCAGTATTTT. This translates into CASSLEGTQYF.

The count of this clone is one. The sample holds other DNA sequences that translate to the same CDR3. The chain carries TRBV30 and TRBJ2-5, with 10 bases identical to TRBD2. Germline assignment: CDR1 GTSNPN and CDR2 SVGIG (reference sequence). CDR3 length equals 14 residues. Unmatched junction bases numbered 6, after V lost 3 bases and J lost 5 bases. The CDR3: CAWRASGGEETQYF. CDR3 nucleotide sequence: TGTGCCTGGAGAGCTAGCGGGGGCGAGGAGACCCAGTACTTC.

The chain recombines TRBV6-5 with TRBJ1-6; 8 nucleotides agree with TRBD1. V shed 0 bases and J 8 bases; nucleotides not matched to a gene: 3. This CDR3 is built from 15 residues. Per the germline V gene, CDR1 is MNHEY and CDR2 is SVGAGI. DNA of the CDR3: TGTGCCAGCAGTTACTCCATGACAGGGGATTCACCCCTCCACTTT. Protein product: CASSYSMTGDSPLHF.

This clone was observed many times. V gene TRBV4-3 combines with J gene TRBJ2-1; D is ambiguous. This CDR3 is 14 amino acids long. CDR1 is LGHNA and CDR2 is YSLEER in the germline V gene. The germline V and J ends were trimmed by 3 bases and 3 bases, with 9 bases remaining between them. CDR3 region: CASSHTSGYNEQFF. The CDR3 region has the DNA TGCGCCAGCAGCCATACTTCGGGCTACAATGAGCAGTTCTTC.

The gene calls are TRBV18 and TRBJ1-3; D possibly corresponds to TRBD1 (5 bases). The CDR3 is 16 amino acids. The V end was cut by 8 bases, the J end by 4 bases, with 21 bases between. CDR1 KGHSH and CDR2 LQKENI come from the germline V gene. Written as DNA, the CDR3 is TGTGCCAGCCGTTCGCTAGGACAAGTGGCAGGAAACACCATATATTTT. Its translation is CASRSLGQVAGNTIYF.

V and J are TRBV27 and TRBJ2-3, with 11 nucleotides matching TRBD2. CDR1 and CDR2 from the germline V gene are MNHEY and SMNVEV (reference sequence). The CDR3 contains 16 residues. J gave up 3 bases and V 6 bases, and 8 bases lay outside the gene matches. The chain's CDR3 is CASSQLAGGLTDTQYF. CDR3 nucleotides: TGTGCCAGCAGCCAATTAGCGGGGGGGCTAACAGATACGCAGTATTTT.

This clone was detected only once. The J gene is TRBJ2-7, the V gene TRBV5-1; the match to TRBD1 covers 11 bases. The V segment lost 3 bases and the J segment 5 bases; nucleotides outside the gene matches: 10. CDR1 and CDR2 from the germline V gene are SGHRS and YFSETQ. The CDR3 loop spans 16 amino acids. The CDR3 nucleotides read TGCGCCAGCAGCTCCCAACCGGGACAGGGGGGCCACGAGCAGTACTTC. This translates into CASSSQPGQGGHEQYF. Combining the CDR3 with reference TRBV5-1 and TRBJ2-7 gives the whole variable domain KAGVTQTPRYLIKTRGQQVTLSCSPISGHRSVSWYQQTPGQGLQFLFEYFSETQRNKGNFPGRFSGRQFSNSRSEMNVSTLELGDSALYLCASSSQPGQGGHEQYFGPGTRLTVT.

J is TRBJ1-6 and V is TRBV6-5, with TRBD1 as a possible D gene (5 bases). This CDR3 spans 13 amino acids. The V gene's germline CDR1 is MNHEY and CDR2 SVGAGI. Trimming removed 2 bases at V and 9 bases at J, with 8 bases between. The CDR3, as DNA: TGTGCCAGCAGTTACGGCAGGGCTTCACCCCTCCACTTT. Protein: CASSYGRASPLHF.

This clone was seen more than once but under ten times. The chain employs TRBV5-6 and TRBJ2-3, with D perhaps matching TRBD2 (5 bases). Per germline, CDR1 SGHDT and CDR2 YYEEEE. The CDR3 totals 16 residues. The ends were cut back, 1 base at V and 0 bases at J, with 12 bases in the middle. The CDR3 protein is CASSLNARRSTDTQYF. CDR3 sequence (DNA): TGTGCCAGCAGCTTGAACGCCAGGAGGAGCACAGATACGCAGTATTTT. The full variable domain, rest sourced from reference TRBV5-6 and TRBJ2-3, is DAGVTQSPTHLIKTRGQQVTLRCSPKSGHDTVSWYQQALGQGPQFIFQYYEEEERQRGNFPDRFSGHQFPNYSSELNVNALLLGDSALYLCASSLNARRSTDTQYFGPGTRLTVL.

V usage is TRBV5-1 and J usage is TRBJ2-4; 7 nucleotides align to TRBD1. The CDR3 is 15 residues long. The trim removed 2 bases at V and 9 bases at J, leaving 11 bases unmatched. CDR1 and CDR2 (germline): SGHRS, YFSETQ. The CDR3 DNA sequence: TGCGCCAGCAGCTTCCAAGGGGGCGAGGCAGCCATTCAGTACTTC. This sequence encodes CASSFQGGEAAIQYF.